Listed below are T cell receptor beta chains from one sample, sequenced in a study of T cells after yellow fever vaccination. TCRdb itself ran the 5' RACE reads through MiXCR, one entry per CDR3 protein. The table includes 120,000 to 150,000 distinct CDR3 sequences, 7% to 9% detected once. Specimen: CD4+ T cells sorted from PBMCs, collected 5 days after the yellow fever booster vaccination. The origin of the receptors is a man aged 25 to 45 who received the YFV17D yellow fever vaccine. CDR3s include the opening cysteine and the closing phenylalanine or tryptophan. D genes are given only for firm matches. Clone sizes are given selectively: once, few, many, or a class where the clone is expanded.

TRBD2 TRBJ2-5 TRBV30 many CAWSMAGGSGVQETQYF TGTGCCTGGAGTATGGCGGGAGGGAGTGGGGTTCAAGAGACCCAGTACTTC
- TRBJ2-7 TRBV7-2 many CASSLVFDRTTYEQYF TGTGCCAGCAGCTTAGTTTTCGACAGGACCACCTACGAGCAGTACTTC
- TRBJ1-4 TRBV11-2 many CASSQTTLSEKLFF TGTGCCAGCAGCCAGACAACTCTTAGTGAAAAACTGTTTTTT
TRBD2 TRBJ2-1 TRBV20-1 many CSARGAGGPYNEQFF TGCAGTGCTAGAGGAGCGGGAGGGCCTTACAATGAGCAGTTCTTC
- TRBJ1-1 TRBV7-2 - CASSSWGGIAAFF TGTGCCAGCAGCTCTTGGGGGGGTATAGCGGCTTTCTTT
- TRBJ2-1 TRBV5-1 many CASSLGQGSYNEQFF TGTGCCAGCAGCTTAGGCCAGGGTTCCTACAATGAGCAGTTCTTC
TRBD1 TRBJ2-2 TRBV20-1 many CSARDWRTGGFAGELFF TGCAGTGCTAGAGATTGGAGGACAGGGGGTTTCGCCGGGGAGCTGTTTTTT
- TRBJ2-7 TRBV6-2/TRBV6-3 many CASSLSRYEQYF TGTGCCAGCAGTCTTAGCCGGTACGAGCAGTACTTC
- TRBJ2-5 TRBV11-2 many CASSPLGTQYF TGTGCCAGCAGTCCACTGGGGACCCAGTACTTC
- TRBJ2-1 TRBV4-3 many CASSWDINSYNEQFF TGCGCCAGCAGTTGGGACATCAACTCCTACAATGAGCAGTTCTTC
- TRBJ2-2 TRBV7-2 many CASSFRGTGELFF TGTGCCAGCAGCTTCCGGGGAACCGGGGAGCTGTTTTTT
- TRBJ2-7 TRBV5-1 few CASSLGGAPGHEQYF TGCGCCAGCAGCTTGGGAGGGGCCCCTGGGCACGAGCAGTACTTC
- TRBJ1-1 TRBV9 few CASSVVLGGTEAFF TGTGCCAGCAGCGTAGTGTTGGGCGGCACTGAAGCTTTCTTT
- TRBJ1-1 TRBV3-1 many CASSQSFHSANTEAFF TGTGCCAGCAGCCAAAGCTTCCACTCGGCAAACACTGAAGCTTTCTTT
TRBD2 TRBJ2-5 TRBV12-3/TRBV12-4 many CASRPTSGQETQYF TGTGCCAGCAGACCGACTAGCGGGCAAGAGACCCAGTACTTC
TRBD2 TRBJ2-1 TRBV4-3 many CASSQDTLAVYNEQFF TGCGCCAGCAGCCAAGATACACTAGCGGTTTACAATGAGCAGTTCTTC
- TRBJ2-1 TRBV5-1 many CASSLSRTNEQFF TGCGCCAGCAGCCTCTCCCGTACCAATGAGCAGTTCTTC
TRBD1 TRBJ2-1 TRBV2 many CASRRTGISDEQFF TGTGCCAGCCGGCGGACAGGGATTAGCGATGAGCAGTTCTTC
TRBD2 TRBJ2-1 TRBV24-1 many CATSAGREVNEQFF TGTGCCACCAGTGCTGGGCGGGAGGTTAATGAGCAGTTCTTC
TRBD2 TRBJ2-1 TRBV7-8 many CASSSERGNEQFF TGTGCCAGCAGCTCAGAGCGGGGGAATGAGCAGTTCTTC
- TRBJ1-2 TRBV20-1 many CSASSGPTIYGYTF TGCAGTGCTAGTAGTGGACCGACGATCTATGGCTACACCTTC
- TRBJ2-7 TRBV15 many CATSRARTGEQYF TGTGCCACCAGCAGGGCCCGGACGGGAGAGCAGTACTTC
- TRBJ1-1 TRBV7-2 few CASSAPVWGRTEAFF TGTGCCAGCAGCGCCCCGGTGTGGGGAAGGACTGAAGCTTTCTTT
- TRBJ2-5 TRBV7-2 - CASSPPRSGVQETQYF TGTGCCAGCAGCCCACCGCGATCAGGGGTACAAGAGACCCAGTACTTC
- TRBJ2-1 TRBV5-1 many CASSPNGLNQYNEQFF TGCGCCAGCAGCCCCAACGGACTAAACCAATACAATGAGCAGTTCTTC
TRBD2 TRBJ2-3 TRBV5-1 many CASSGVAGARTDTQYF TGCGCCAGCAGCGGGGTAGCGGGAGCCCGCACAGATACGCAGTATTTT
- TRBJ2-3 TRBV28 many CASSWEGDTQYF TGTGCCAGCAGTTGGGAAGGAGATACGCAGTATTTT
TRBD2 TRBJ2-3 TRBV6-1 many CASSMTSGRPSTDTQYF TGTGCCAGCAGTATGACTAGCGGGAGGCCTAGCACAGATACGCAGTATTTT
TRBD2 TRBJ2-2 TRBV20-1 few CSARQAGGGTGELFF TGCAGTGCTAGACAAGCGGGAGGCGGTACCGGGGAGCTGTTTTTT
TRBD1 TRBJ2-7 TRBV7-2 few CASSLTWDRAYEQYF TGTGCCAGCAGCCTAACATGGGACAGGGCCTACGAGCAGTACTTC
TRBD1 TRBJ2-1 TRBV5-1 many CASRDETGVPYNEQFF TGCGCCAGCAGGGACGAGACAGGGGTCCCCTACAATGAGCAGTTCTTC